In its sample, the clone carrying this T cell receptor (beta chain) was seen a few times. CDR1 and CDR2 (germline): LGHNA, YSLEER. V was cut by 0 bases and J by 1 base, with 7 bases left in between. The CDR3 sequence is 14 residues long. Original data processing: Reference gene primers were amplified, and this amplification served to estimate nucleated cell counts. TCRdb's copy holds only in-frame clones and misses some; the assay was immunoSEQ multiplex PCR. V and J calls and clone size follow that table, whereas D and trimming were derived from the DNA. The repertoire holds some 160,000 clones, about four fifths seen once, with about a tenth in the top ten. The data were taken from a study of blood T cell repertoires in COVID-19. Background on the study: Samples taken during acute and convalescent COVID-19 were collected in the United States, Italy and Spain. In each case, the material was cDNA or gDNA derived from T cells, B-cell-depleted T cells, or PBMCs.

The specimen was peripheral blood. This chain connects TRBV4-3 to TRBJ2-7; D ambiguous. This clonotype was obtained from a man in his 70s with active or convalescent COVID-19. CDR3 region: CASSQEAPSYEQYF. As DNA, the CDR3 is TGCGCCAGCAGCCAAGAAGCCCCGTCCTACGAGCAGTACTTC.